The sequence of this TCR beta chain was determined in a study of blood T cells in healthy people across ages. Regarding this clonotype: A much larger clone is a single base away; this may be a read error.

Next came a second PCR, run for about 6 to 12 cycles, which used a sample-barcoded 5' primer along with a J-beta primer mix. There were at least 2.5 million CDR3-containing paired-end reads obtained from each sample. TCRdb reprocessed the 5' RACE reads with MiXCR, giving one entry per CDR3 protein. The data hold about 800,000 distinct CDR3 sequences, with more than 20% observed a single time. Germline CDR1 MDHEN, CDR2 SYDVKM. CDR3 length equals 12 residues. V was trimmed by 4 bases and J by 13 bases, leaving 14 bases between them. This same sample was also taken into another study, of T cells of mothers and their children.

The origin of this receptor is a boy younger than 18 in good health. The sample taken for sequencing was blood. V is TRBV28 and J is TRBJ2-1; D gene uncertain. CDR3 coding DNA: TGTGCCAGCAGTTACGGTTCTGAGACCCAGTTCTTC. The encoded protein is CASSYGSETQFF.